A single sample is the source of the 18 T cell receptor beta chains below, sequenced in a study of T cell repertoires in cytomegalovirus infection. TCRdb re-called the reads with MiXCR, one entry per CDR3 protein. The sample includes 150,000 to 200,000 distinct CDR3 sequences, 14% of them seen just once. Sequenced: PBMCs. Receptors originate from a human donor in good health (CMV status not recorded). Some clones in this sample may be carry-over from other donors' samples.

This clonotype has more than one count but fewer than ten. Written as DNA, the CDR3 is TGTGCCAGCAGGGAGAGGAGGGGCTACGAGCAGTACTTC. Encoded protein: CASRERRGYEQYF. This chain links TRBV6-2 or TRBV6-3 with TRBJ2-7, with D possibly matching TRBD2 (6 bases). The V gene lost 6 bases and the J gene lost 3 bases, with 12 bases spanning the gap. This CDR3 is built from 13 residues. Germline lookup yields CDR1 MNHEY and CDR2 SVGEGT.

This clonotype has at least ten counts. The chain recombines TRBV27 with TRBJ2-7, with 11 bases matching TRBD2. CDR3 length equals 15 residues. Germline V gene data show CDR1 as MNHEY and CDR2 as SMNVEV (reference sequence). The J segment lost 2 bases and the V segment lost 7 bases, leaving 7 bases of the junction unmatched. The CDR3 nucleotides are TGTGCCAGCACCTACCTAGCGGGAGGCCCCTACGAGCAGTACTTC. The encoded protein is CASTYLAGGPYEQYF.

Worth noting for this clonotype: A read error may produce the germline difference seen at one junction end. The chain has TRBV5-6 and TRBJ1-2, with D possibly being TRBD1 (5 bases). The CDR3 length is 16 residues. CDR1 SGHDT and CDR2 YYEEEE come from the germline V gene. CDR3 sequence reads: CASSLGGTRINYGYSF. As DNA, the CDR3 is TGTGCCAGCAGTTTGGGAGGGACTCGGATCAACTATGGCTACAGCTTC. Full variable domain (rest looked up from reference TRBV5-6 and TRBJ1-2): DAGVTQSPTHLIKTRGQQVTLRCSPKSGHDTVSWYQQALGQGPQFIFQYYEEEERQRGNFPDRFSGHQFPNYSSELNVNALLLGDSALYLCASSLGGTRINYGYSFGSGTRLTVV.

The genes are TRBV19 and TRBJ2-1; TRBD2 might be the D (6 bases). V shed 6 bases and J shed 9 bases, with 15 bases lying between them. Germline V gene lookup returns CDR1 LNHDA and CDR2 SQIVND (reference sequence). The CDR3 covers 13 residues. DNA for the CDR3: TGTGCCAGTAGGGGACTCCTCTGGGGTGAGCAGTTCTTC. Translation: CASRGLLWGEQFF.

This clonotype has a handful of counts. CDR3 sequence reads: CASSFGGEEGYTF. CDR3 coding DNA: TGTGCCAGCAGTTTCGGGGGGGAGGAAGGCTACACCTTC. The gene calls are TRBV12-3 or TRBV12-4 and TRBJ1-2; possibly TRBD1 for D (5 bases). The CDR3 runs 13 residues. V was cut by 3 bases and J by 8 bases, with 13 bases left in between.

This clonotype was seen repeatedly, ten times or more. V usage is TRBV11-2 and J usage is TRBJ1-5, with D hard to call. Germline-derived CDR1 and CDR2 are SGHAT and FQNNGV. There are 15 residues in the CDR3. The germline V and J ends were trimmed by 6 bases and 3 bases, with 15 bases remaining between them. Here the CDR3 DNA reads TGTGCCAGCAGTACCAGCCGGGAACTCAATCAGCCCCAGCATTTT. This gives the protein CASSTSRELNQPQHF.

This rearrangement joins TRBV28 to TRBJ2-7, with D unresolved. The V gene lost 7 bases and the J gene lost 3 bases, with 10 bases spanning the gap. The CDR3 contains 12 residues. Per germline, CDR1 MDHEN and CDR2 SYDVKM. The CDR3 loop is CASMQNYYEQYF. The CDR3 DNA is TGTGCCAGCATGCAAAATTACTACGAGCAGTACTTC.

In its sample, this clonotype was seen many times. The chain recombines TRBV29-1 with TRBJ1-2; 7 nucleotides match TRBD1. Germline CDR1 reads SQVTM; CDR2 reads ANQGSEA. The CDR3 totals 19 residues. V lost 0 bases and J lost 1; bases outside the gene matches: 17. The CDR3 spells CSVEDLLMGGTENNYGYTF. In DNA form, the CDR3 reads TGCAGCGTTGAAGATCTTCTCATGGGAGGGACAGAGAATAACTATGGCTACACCTTC.

This clonotype has a handful of counts. The chain couples TRBV12-3 or TRBV12-4 to TRBJ2-1, with a weak D call TRBD2 (7 bases). Deletions cut 7 bases from V and 0 bases from J, with 31 bases between. This CDR3 contains 21 residues. As DNA, the CDR3 is TGTGCCAGCACAGGGGAAGGGAGGCGGGAGACACGAAGGAGCTCCTACAATGAGCAGTTCTTC. Translation: CASTGEGRRETRRSSYNEQFF.

This clonotype occurred a few times. The chain joins TRBV20-1 to TRBJ2-1; D perhaps matches TRBD2 (6 bases). In germline, CDR1 is DFQATT, CDR2 SNEGSKA (reference sequence). V shed 7 bases and J shed 2 bases, with 18 bases lying between them. CDR3 length: 15 amino acids. The CDR3 loop reads CSVNRGIAAYNEQFF. CDR3 in DNA: TGCAGTGTCAACCGGGGAATAGCGGCCTACAATGAGCAGTTCTTC.

This clonotype has ten or more counts. J is TRBJ2-3 and V is TRBV28, with D possibly matching TRBD2 (5 bases). The CDR3 totals 16 residues. Per the germline V gene, CDR1 is MDHEN and CDR2 is SYDVKM. The V and J ends lost 7 bases and 0 bases respectively, with 17 bases between them. CDR3 in DNA: TGTGCCAGCACTTTGAGGGTGACACTAAGCACAGATACGCAGTATTTT. It translates to CASTLRVTLSTDTQYF.

This clonotype appeared many times. The V gene is TRBV12-3 or TRBV12-4, the J gene TRBJ1-6; D might be TRBD1 (5 bases). V lost 8 bases to trimming and J lost 6 bases, with 17 bases between them. The CDR3 has 15 amino acids. This CDR3 reads CASAWAPGPNSPLHF. The CDR3 nucleotides are TGTGCCAGCGCCTGGGCTCCGGGACCTAATTCACCCCTCCACTTT.

The sample holds many counts of this clonotype. The rearrangement uses TRBV7-9 and TRBJ2-5; TRBD1 agrees at 9 bases. CDR1 SEHNR and CDR2 FQNEAQ come from the germline V gene (reference sequence). The CDR3 contains 15 residues. V lost 5 bases to trimming and J lost 4 bases; unmatched junction nucleotides: 8. Here the CDR3 reads CASSRRDRVGETQYF. The CDR3 nucleotides are TGTGCCAGCAGCCGCCGGGACAGGGTTGGAGAGACCCAGTACTTC.

As for this clonotype: This may stem from a read error, because a much larger clone lies one nucleotide away. This chain connects TRBV29-1 to TRBJ1-1, with 9 bases aligning to TRBD1. From germline, CDR1 is SQVTM and CDR2 ANQGSEA. The CDR3 is 16 residues long. The CDR3 coding sequence is TGCAACGTTGAAGTTTGGGGGACAGGGAAGGGCACTGAAGCTTTCTTT. This sequence encodes CNVEVWGTGKGTEAFF.

The rearrangement links TRBV5-1 to TRBJ1-5, with D maybe TRBD1 (6 bases). V was trimmed by 0 bases and J by 6 bases, leaving 13 bases between them. The CDR3 extends over 15 amino acids. Germline V gene data show CDR1 as SGHRS and CDR2 as YFSETQ. The CDR3 DNA is TGCGCCAGCAGCTTGGGCACAGGGTACAGTCAGCCCCAGCATTTT. Translation gives CASSLGTGYSQPQHF.

The rearrangement uses TRBV6-6 and TRBJ1-5, with TRBD1 matching 10 bases. CDR3 length equals 17 residues. The junction had 11 bases not matched to a gene; V was cut back by 5 bases and J by 4 bases. Germline V CDR1 and CDR2: MNHNY, SVGAGI (reference sequence). The CDR3 DNA sequence: TGTGCCAGCAGTCACGGACAGGGGGTAATTGGGAATCAGCCCCAGCATTTT. It is translated as CASSHGQGVIGNQPQHF.

This clonotype appeared many times. The chain links TRBV7-6 to TRBJ1-2, with 7 bases that match TRBD1. The CDR3 is 18 amino acids. The germline gives CDR1 SGHVS, CDR2 FNYEAQ. V trimming: 2 bases; J trimming: 0 bases; junction bases outside the gene matches: 12. The chain's CDR3 is CASSLRFAGTATNYGYTF. The CDR3 DNA reads as TGTGCCAGCAGCTTACGGTTCGCCGGGACAGCCACTAACTATGGCTACACCTTC.

The gene calls are TRBV7-9 and TRBJ2-5; D uncertain. CDR1 and CDR2 from the germline V gene are SEHNR and FQNEAQ (reference sequence). The length of the CDR3 is 15 residues. Deletions cut 1 base from V and 4 bases from J, with 13 bases between. The CDR3 spells CASSLERTLRETQYF. The CDR3 nucleotides are TGTGCCAGCAGCTTAGAAAGGACCCTGAGAGAGACCCAGTACTTC.